This TCR beta chain was identified in a study of blood T cell repertoires in COVID-19. The ends lost 10 bases at V and 6 bases at J; junction bases unmatched: 13. CDR1 is SNHLY and CDR2 is FYNNEI in the germline V gene. There are 14 residues in the CDR3. Produced via immunoSEQ multiplex PCR; TCRdb's table is partial and in-frame only. The sample comprises about 110,000 clones, over 75% of which are singletons, and 16% rests with the top ten. Sequencing input: peripheral blood. This clonotype was obtained from a woman older than 75 with active or convalescent COVID-19. This chain uses TRBV2 with TRBJ1-2; TRBD1 aligns across 8 bases. This CDR3 is CATQQRTGKDGYTF. CDR3 nucleotides: TGTGCCACCCAGCAGCGGACAGGGAAGGATGGCTACACCTTC. The whole variable domain, remainder taken from reference TRBV2 and TRBJ1-2, is EPEVTQTPSHQVTQMGQEVILRCVPISNHLYFYWYRQILGQKVEFLVSFYNNEISEKSEIFDDQFSVERPDGSNFTLKIRSTKLEDSAMYFCATQQRTGKDGYTFGSGTRLTVV.